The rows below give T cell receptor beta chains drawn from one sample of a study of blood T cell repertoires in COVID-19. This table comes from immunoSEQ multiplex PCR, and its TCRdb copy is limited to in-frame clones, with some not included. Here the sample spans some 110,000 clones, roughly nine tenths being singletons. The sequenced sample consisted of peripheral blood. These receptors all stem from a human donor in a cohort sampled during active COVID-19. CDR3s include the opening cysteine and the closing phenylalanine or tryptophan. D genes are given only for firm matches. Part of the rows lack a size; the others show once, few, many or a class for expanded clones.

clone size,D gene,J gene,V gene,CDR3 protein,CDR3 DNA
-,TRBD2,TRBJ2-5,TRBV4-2,CASSQGASGGPETQYF,TGTGCCAGCAGCCAAGGGGCTAGCGGGGGGCCAGAGACCCAGTACTTC
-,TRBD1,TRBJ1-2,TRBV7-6,CASAEVPGQNYGYTF,TGTGCCAGCGCGGAAGTCCCGGGACAGAACTATGGCTACACCTTC
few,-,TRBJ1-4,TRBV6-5,CASKLKGVGEKLFF,TGTGCCAGTAAACTCAAGGGGGTTGGAGAAAAACTGTTTTTT
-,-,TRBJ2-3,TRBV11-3,CASSSGQISTDTQYF,TGTGCCAGCAGCTCAGGACAGATTAGCACAGATACGCAGTATTTT
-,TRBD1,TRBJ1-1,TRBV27,CASSARQGRAFF,TGTGCCAGCAGTGCCCGACAGGGGCGGGCTTTCTTT
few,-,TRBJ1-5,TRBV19,CASKGGGFEPQHF,TGTGCCAGTAAGGGTGGAGGATTCGAGCCCCAGCATTTT
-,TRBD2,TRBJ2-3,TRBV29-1,CSVVQREITDTQYF,TGCAGCGTTGTTCAGCGGGAGATCACAGATACGCAGTATTTT
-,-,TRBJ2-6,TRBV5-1,CASRAGLGSGANVLTF,TGCGCCAGCAGGGCGGGTCTGGGCTCTGGGGCCAACGTCCTGACTTTC
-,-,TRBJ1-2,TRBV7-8,CASSLRGLGYTF,TGTGCCAGCAGCTTGCGGGGATTGGGCTACACCTTC
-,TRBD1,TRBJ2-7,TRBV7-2,CASSQRQGVGYEQYF,TGTGCCAGCAGCCAACGACAGGGTGTGGGGTACGAGCAGTACTTC
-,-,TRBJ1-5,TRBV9,CASSGGGSGQPQHF,TGTGCCAGCAGCGGGGGGGGTTCAGGTCAGCCCCAGCATTTT
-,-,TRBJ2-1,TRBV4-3,CASSQAGTSNEQFF,TGCGCCAGCAGCCAAGCCGGTACCTCCAATGAGCAGTTCTTC
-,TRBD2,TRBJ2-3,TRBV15,CATSRGGWVQRGGLWADTQYF,TGTGCCACCAGCAGAGGCGGGTGGGTACAACGGGGGGGCCTATGGGCTGATACGCAGTATTTT
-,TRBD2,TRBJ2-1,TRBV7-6,CASSLGSGGPYNEQFF,TGTGCCAGCAGCTTAGGGAGCGGGGGACCTTACAATGAGCAGTTCTTC
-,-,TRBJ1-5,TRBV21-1,CASNFGRWGGLSSNQPQHF,TGTGCCAGCAACTTCGGTCGGTGGGGAGGCCTGAGTAGCAATCAGCCCCAGCATTTT
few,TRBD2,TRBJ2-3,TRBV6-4,CASSDGTSGADTQYF,TGTGCCAGCAGTGACGGGACTAGCGGGGCAGATACGCAGTATTTT
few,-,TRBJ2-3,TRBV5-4,CASSDRGGGFTDTQYF,TGTGCCAGCAGCGACCGAGGGGGGGGATTCACAGATACGCAGTATTTT
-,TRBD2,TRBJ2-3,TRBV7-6,CASSLLQVAGGLTDTQYF,TGTGCCAGCAGCTTGCTTCAGGTAGCGGGGGGCCTTACAGATACGCAGTATTTT
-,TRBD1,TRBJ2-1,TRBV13,CASSLEAGTGVEQFF,TGTGCCAGCAGCTTAGAAGCCGGGACAGGGGTTGAGCAGTTCTTC
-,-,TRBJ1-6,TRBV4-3,CASSQDNVREGPLHF,TGCGCCAGCAGCCAAGATAATGTGCGGGAGGGGCCCCTCCACTTT
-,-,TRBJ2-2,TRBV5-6,CASSLSIAVNTGELFF,TGTGCCAGCAGCTTGAGCATAGCGGTGAACACCGGGGAGCTGTTTTTT
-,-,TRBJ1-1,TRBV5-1,CASSADERVNTEAFF,TGCGCCAGCAGCGCGGACGAGCGGGTGAACACTGAAGCTTTCTTT
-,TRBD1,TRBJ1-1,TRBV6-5,CASSYHGTGITEAFF,TGTGCCAGCAGTTACCATGGGACAGGGATCACTGAAGCTTTCTTT
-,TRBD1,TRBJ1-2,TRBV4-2,CASSQGTGGGYTF,TGTGCCAGCAGCCAGGGGACAGGGGGCGGCTACACCTTC
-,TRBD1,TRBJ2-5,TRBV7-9,CASSLGLHRGRETQYF,TGTGCCAGCAGCTTAGGACTTCACAGGGGAAGGGAGACCCAGTACTTC
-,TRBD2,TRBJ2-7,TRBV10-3,CAITDIGGDEQYF,TGTGCCATCACCGACATTGGGGGGGACGAGCAGTACTTC
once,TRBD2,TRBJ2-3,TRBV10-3,CAISQGLAGPRGTQYF,TGTGCCATCAGCCAGGGACTAGCGGGACCCAGGGGTACGCAGTATTTT
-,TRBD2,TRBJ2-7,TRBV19,CASSTGLAGGLHEQYF,TGTGCCAGTAGTACCGGCCTAGCGGGAGGGCTCCACGAGCAGTACTTC
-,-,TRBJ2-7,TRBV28,CASGLRALEQYF,TGTGCCAGCGGACTTCGCGCGCTCGAGCAGTACTTC
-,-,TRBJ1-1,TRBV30,CAWMWAGTAEAFF,TGTGCCTGGATGTGGGCGGGGACGGCCGAAGCTTTCTTT
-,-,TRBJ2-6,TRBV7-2,CASSPEQAGANVLTF,TGTGCCAGCAGCCCCGAGCAGGCTGGGGCCAACGTCCTGACTTTC
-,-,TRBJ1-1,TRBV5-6,CASSRRGVNTEAFF,TGTGCCAGCAGCCGACGGGGGGTAAACACTGAAGCTTTCTTT
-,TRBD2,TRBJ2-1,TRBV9,CASSVAAGAHNEQFF,TGTGCCAGCAGCGTAGCGGCGGGAGCCCACAATGAGCAGTTCTTC